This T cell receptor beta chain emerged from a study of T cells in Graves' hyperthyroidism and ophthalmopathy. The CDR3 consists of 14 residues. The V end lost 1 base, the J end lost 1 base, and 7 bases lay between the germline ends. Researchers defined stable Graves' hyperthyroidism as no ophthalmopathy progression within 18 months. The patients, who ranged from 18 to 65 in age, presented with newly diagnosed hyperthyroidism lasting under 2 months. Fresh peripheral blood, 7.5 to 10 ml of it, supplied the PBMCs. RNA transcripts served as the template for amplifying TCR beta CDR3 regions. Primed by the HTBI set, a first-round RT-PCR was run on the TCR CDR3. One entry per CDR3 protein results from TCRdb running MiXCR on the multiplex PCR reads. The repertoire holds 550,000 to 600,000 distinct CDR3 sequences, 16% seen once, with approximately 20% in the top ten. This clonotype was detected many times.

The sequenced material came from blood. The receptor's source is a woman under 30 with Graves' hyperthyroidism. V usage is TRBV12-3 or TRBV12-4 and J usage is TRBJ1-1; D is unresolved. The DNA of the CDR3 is TGTGCCAGCAGTTTAGGAGGACGGAACACTGAAGCTTTCTTT. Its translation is CASSLGGRNTEAFF.